The 30 T cell receptor beta chains below come from one sample, sequenced in a study of blood T cell repertoires in COVID-19. Only in-frame clones appear in the TCRdb table, and some are missing; sequencing was by immunoSEQ multiplex PCR. The sample yields tens of thousands of clones, about 90% seen once. The sample comprised peripheral blood. These receptor sequences come from a woman aged 45 to 65 with active or convalescent COVID-19.

This chain uses TRBV7-6 with TRBJ1-1; D is undetermined. The CDR3 is made up of 16 amino acids. V lost 0 bases and J lost 2, with 13 bases in between. Germline CDR1 is SGHVS and CDR2 is FNYEAQ. The CDR3: CASSLASGLGNTEAFF. For the CDR3, the DNA is TGTGCCAGCAGCTTAGCGTCGGGTTTGGGTAACACTGAAGCTTTCTTT.

This chain uses TRBV9 with TRBJ2-1; a possible D gene is TRBD2 (5 bases). Trimming stripped 6 bases from V and 6 bases from J, with 19 bases between. The CDR3 loop spans 15 amino acids. CDR1 SGDLS and CDR2 YYNGEE come from the germline V gene. The CDR3 DNA is TGTGCCAGCAACGACGGACCACGAGGAGGCAATGAGCAGTTCTTC. Translation: CASNDGPRGGNEQFF.

In its sample, this clone was seen once. The genes are TRBV5-6 and TRBJ2-3, with D perhaps TRBD2 (6 bases). Trimming stripped 4 bases from V and 0 bases from J, with 12 bases between. The CDR3 totals 15 residues. Germline-derived CDR1 and CDR2 are SGHDT and YYEEEE. CDR3 sequence (DNA): TGTGCCAGCAGCCACTGGGGAGGTAGCACAGATACGCAGTATTTT. Amino acid sequence: CASSHWGGSTDTQYF.

This clone was recorded once. As DNA, the CDR3 is TGTGCCAGCAGGCTAGGTAAGGCTGAAGCTTTCTTT. Translated, it gives CASRLGKAEAFF. This sequence joins TRBV12-3 or TRBV12-4 and TRBJ1-1; no firm D call. The CDR3 is 12 residues long. V lost 6 bases, J lost 6 bases, and 11 bases lay in between.

The rearrangement links TRBV6-6 to TRBJ1-2; D is perhaps TRBD1 (6 bases). V gave up 7 bases and J gave up 2 bases, with 11 bases separating them. This CDR3 is 13 amino acids long. CDR1 is MNHNY, CDR2 SVGAGI, per germline (reference sequence). The CDR3 reads CASTPTGNYGYTF. The CDR3 coding sequence is TGTGCCAGCACCCCGACAGGAAACTATGGCTACACCTTC.

This rearrangement joins TRBV25-1 to TRBJ1-2; 7 nucleotides match TRBD1. The V segment lost 2 bases and the J segment 7 bases; nucleotides outside the gene matches: 4. Germline V lookup: CDR1 MGHDK, CDR2 SYGVNS. The CDR3 extends over 13 amino acids. The CDR3 region has the DNA TGTGCCAGCAGTGAAGACAGGGTTGGTGGCTACACCTTC. It is translated as CASSEDRVGGYTF.

The genes are TRBV6-6 and TRBJ1-3; D perhaps matches TRBD1 (6 bases). The CDR3 length is 13 residues. V dropped 5 bases and J dropped 1 base, with 6 bases sitting between them. CDR1 MNHNY and CDR2 SVGAGI come from the germline V gene (reference sequence). DNA of the CDR3: TGTGCCAGCAGTACAGGGTCTGGAAACACCATATATTTT. Translated, it gives CASSTGSGNTIYF.

The rearrangement links TRBV5-4 to TRBJ1-1, with a tentative D call TRBD1 (6 bases). The CDR3 contains 15 residues. The V gene's germline CDR1 is SGHNT and CDR2 YYREEE (reference sequence). Between the trimmed V and J ends, which lost 4 bases and 1 base, there was a span of 14 bases. Written as DNA, the CDR3 is TGTGCCAGCAGCCCTGACCTGACAGGGAACACTGAAGCTTTCTTT. Translated, it gives CASSPDLTGNTEAFF. Together with reference TRBV5-4 and TRBJ1-1, the CDR3 gives the full variable domain: ETGVTQSPTHLIKTRGQQVTLRCSSQSGHNTVSWYQQALGQGPQFIFQYYREEENGRGNFPPRFSGLQFPNYSSELNVNALELDDSALYLCASSPDLTGNTEAFFGQGTRLTVV.

The V call is TRBV7-2, the J call TRBJ2-7; D may be TRBD1 (5 bases). Germline V gene sequence: CDR1 SGHTA, CDR2 FQGNSA. The V and J ends lost 3 bases and 4 bases respectively, with 25 bases between them. This CDR3 contains 18 residues. The CDR3 protein is CASSFPKARQGPKYEQYF. The DNA for the CDR3 is TGTGCCAGCAGCTTCCCCAAGGCGCGGCAGGGCCCGAAGTACGAGCAGTACTTC. Supplemented by reference TRBV7-2 and TRBJ2-7, the full variable domain reads GAGVSQSPSNKVTEKGKDVELRCDPISGHTALYWYRQSLGQGLEFLIYFQGNSAPDKSGLPSDRFSAERTGGSVSTLTIQRTQQEDSAVYLCASSFPKARQGPKYEQYFGPGTRLTVT.

This clone was found a few times. This chain connects TRBV6-5 to TRBJ1-4, with D maybe TRBD1 (5 bases). This CDR3 has 14 residues. Trimming pared 9 bases from V and 8 bases from J, leaving 19 bases between. The germline V gene encodes CDR1 MNHEY and CDR2 SVGAGI. CDR3 nucleotides: TGTGCCAGTTCATCCGGGACTTATCGGGAAAAACTGTTTTTT. Its protein is CASSSGTYREKLFF.

The V and J genes are TRBV2 and TRBJ1-4, with 8 bases identical to TRBD1. This CDR3 contains 16 residues. V shed 3 bases and J 4 bases; nucleotides not matched to a gene: 7. CDR1 is SNHLY and CDR2 is FYNNEI in the germline V gene. Written as DNA, the CDR3 is TGTGCCAGCAGTGACCCAGGGGGCGATAGTAATGAAAAACTGTTTTTT. Translated, it gives CASSDPGGDSNEKLFF.

The chain carries TRBV5-1 and TRBJ2-7; the match to TRBD1 covers 7 bases. J lost 2 bases, V lost 5 bases, and 7 bases had no gene match. The germline gives CDR1 SGHRS, CDR2 YFSETQ. The CDR3 runs to 14 residues. The CDR3 DNA follows: TGCGCCAGCAGTAAAAGACAGGGCCCCTACGAGCAGTACTTC. Encoded protein: CASSKRQGPYEQYF.

This clone has just one count. J is TRBJ2-5 and V is TRBV13; possibly TRBD1 for D (6 bases). The CDR3 runs 19 residues. Germline CDR1 and CDR2: PRHDT and FYEKMQ (reference sequence). Between the trimmed V and J ends, which lost 0 bases and 0 bases, there was a span of 20 bases. The CDR3 bases are TGTGCCAGCAGCTTAGGCCACAGGGCCCGATCCCAATACCAAGAGACCCAGTACTTC. It is translated as CASSLGHRARSQYQETQYF.

The rearrangement joins TRBV6-4 to TRBJ1-2; D is uncertain. V was cut by 3 bases and J by 8 bases, with 7 bases left in between. CDR3 size: 11 residues. Germline CDR1 is MRHNA and CDR2 is SNTAGT. CDR3 DNA: TGTGCCAGCAGTGAAGGAGGAGGCTACACCTTC. The encoded protein is CASSEGGGYTF.

The gene calls are TRBV7-9 and TRBJ1-4; 9 positions agree with TRBD1. Trimming cost V 3 bases and J 5 bases; bases outside gene matches: 4. Germline V gives CDR1 SEHNR, CDR2 FQNEAQ (reference sequence). CDR3 length: 15 residues. This CDR3 reads CASSFPGQGNEKLFF. CDR3 DNA: TGTGCCAGCAGCTTTCCGGGACAGGGCAATGAAAAACTGTTTTTT.

This rearrangement joins TRBV11-3 to TRBJ2-1; D call uncertain. The germline V gene encodes CDR1 SGHNT and CDR2 YENEEA. This CDR3 contains 12 residues. V was pared by 2 bases and J by 6 bases, with 5 bases between. CDR3 in amino acids: CASSLSGNEQFF. In DNA, the CDR3 is TGTGCCAGCAGCTTATCCGGCAATGAGCAGTTCTTC. Based on the CDR3 plus reference TRBV11-3 and TRBJ2-1, the full variable domain is EAGVVQSPRYKIIEKKQPVAFWCNPISGHNTLYWYLQNLGQGPELLIRYENEEAVDDSQLPKDRFSAERLKGVDSTLKIQPAELGDSAVYLCASSLSGNEQFFGPGTRLTVL.

V usage is TRBV5-1 and J usage is TRBJ2-3, with a weak D call TRBD2 (7 bases). Germline CDR1 SGHRS, CDR2 YFSETQ. The CDR3 spans 12 residues. V shed 0 bases and J shed 13 bases, with 12 bases lying between them. The DNA of the CDR3 is TGCGCCAGCAGCTTGGACAGGGAGGGAAAGTATTTT. Translating gives CASSLDREGKYF.

This clone was counted once. V gene TRBV7-9 combines with J gene TRBJ1-6, with TRBD1 as a possible D gene (6 bases). Between the trimmed V and J ends, which lost 4 bases and 1 base, there was a span of 11 bases. CDR3 length: 16 amino acids. Per germline, CDR1 SEHNR and CDR2 FQNEAQ (reference sequence). For the CDR3, the DNA is TGTGCCAGCAGCTCGGACAGACGATCCTATAATTCACCCCTCCACTTT. This translates into CASSSDRRSYNSPLHF.

This chain connects TRBV5-1 to TRBJ2-5; tentative D call: TRBD2 (6 bases). V shed 1 base and J shed 1 base, with 11 bases lying between them. Germline CDR1 is SGHRS and CDR2 is YFSETQ. CDR3 length: 15 amino acids. The CDR3 sequence is CASSLYGGPQETQYF. For the CDR3, the DNA is TGCGCCAGCAGCTTGTACGGGGGACCCCAAGAGACCCAGTACTTC.

J is TRBJ2-1 and V is TRBV7-9; 13 nucleotides align to TRBD2. Looked up from germline, CDR1 is SEHNR and CDR2 is FQNEAQ (reference sequence). The CDR3 has 16 amino acids. V was pared by 3 bases and J by 8 bases, with 7 bases of the junction left unmatched. CDR3 region: CASSLPGLAGAYEQFF. CDR3 coding DNA: TGTGCCAGCAGCTTGCCCGGACTAGCGGGGGCCTATGAGCAGTTCTTC.

In this sample, this clone turned up once. CDR3 coding DNA: TGTGCCAGCAGCCCTTGGCGGGACCGAACAGATACGCAGTATTTT. It yields the protein CASSPWRDRTDTQYF. This sequence joins TRBV7-3 and TRBJ2-3; possibly TRBD2 for D (6 bases). The germline V gene has CDR1 SGHTA and CDR2 FQGTGA. This CDR3 contains 15 residues. The germline V and J ends were trimmed by 5 bases and 3 bases, with 15 bases remaining between them.

The V gene is TRBV3-1 (or the pseudogene TRBV3-2), the J gene TRBJ2-1, with 7 bases identical to TRBD2. From germline, CDR1 is LGHDT and CDR2 YNNKEL (reference sequence). The CDR3 spans 14 residues. Trimming at V came to 6 bases and at J to 2 bases, leaving 4 bases not matched to a gene. The chain's CDR3 is CASRGGSTYNEQFF. In DNA, the CDR3 is TGTGCCAGCAGGGGGGGGAGTACCTACAATGAGCAGTTCTTC.

This chain uses TRBV5-1 with TRBJ1-5; no clear D. CDR1 SGHRS and CDR2 YFSETQ come from the germline V gene. Deletions cut 5 bases from V and 0 bases from J, with 12 bases between. This CDR3 region has 15 residues. The CDR3 reads CASRPDGNSNQPQHF. CDR3 nucleotide sequence: TGCGCCAGCAGACCGGACGGGAATAGCAATCAGCCCCAGCATTTT. The variable domain in full, completed from reference TRBV5-1 and TRBJ1-5, reads KAGVTQTPRYLIKTRGQQVTLSCSPISGHRSVSWYQQTPGQGLQFLFEYFSETQRNKGNFPGRFSGRQFSNSRSEMNVSTLELGDSALYLCASRPDGNSNQPQHFGDGTRLSIL.

The chain joins TRBV6-6 to TRBJ1-2; D gene ambiguous. Germline values: CDR1 MNHNY, CDR2 SVGAGI (reference sequence). This CDR3 is built from 15 residues. With 2 bases removed from V and 1 base from J, the gap between germline ends came to 11 bases. This CDR3 reads CASSYDGDINYGYTF. DNA for the CDR3: TGTGCCAGCAGTTACGATGGAGATATTAACTATGGCTACACCTTC.

This chain joins TRBV27 and TRBJ2-3; 13 nucleotides match TRBD2. Losses at the gene ends were 4 bases for V and 1 base for J; bases not matched to a gene: 8. Germline loops: CDR1 MNHEY, CDR2 SMNVEV (reference sequence). This CDR3 contains 18 residues. CDR3 in DNA: TGTGCCAGCAGTTCGTGGACTAGCGGGGGCCGGGGCACAGATACGCAGTATTTT. Its translation is CASSSWTSGGRGTDTQYF.

Turning to this clone: This specimen includes other DNA sequences encoding the same CDR3. The chain couples TRBV6-5 to TRBJ1-5; TRBD1 might be the D (6 bases). V was pared by 7 bases and J by 2 bases, with 9 bases between. Germline V gene data show CDR1 as MNHEY and CDR2 as SVGAGI. CDR3 length: 13 amino acids. CDR3 region: CASKGGGNQPQHF. Here the CDR3 DNA reads TGTGCCAGCAAAGGGGGAGGCAATCAGCCCCAGCATTTT.

CDR3 sequence (DNA): TGTGCCAGCAGCTTGAACAGAAACACCGGGGAGCTGTTTTTT. Residues: CASSLNRNTGELFF. This chain links TRBV7-2 with TRBJ2-2; no definite D call. CDR1 is SGHTA, CDR2 FQGNSA, per germline. This CDR3 comprises 14 residues. The V end was cut by 3 bases, the J end by 2 bases, with 7 bases between.

This clone was seen only once. The rearrangement links TRBV6-1 to TRBJ1-5; unclear D gene. The CDR3 loop spans 13 amino acids. V lost 2 bases and J lost 3, with 5 bases in between. Germline values: CDR1 MNHNS, CDR2 SASEGT. DNA of the CDR3: TGTGCCAGCAGTGAACGCGACAATCAGCCCCAGCATTTT. This codes for CASSERDNQPQHF.

The rearrangement links TRBV7-8 to TRBJ2-3; 12 nucleotides match TRBD2. CDR1 is SGHVS, CDR2 FQNEAQ, per germline. V lost 2 bases and J lost 5; bases outside the gene matches: 8. This CDR3 has 17 residues. CDR3 sequence reads: CASSLLASGGARDTQYF. The CDR3 region has the DNA TGTGCCAGCAGCTTACTGGCTAGCGGGGGGGCCAGAGATACGCAGTATTTT.

In its sample, this clone was seen a few times. The V and J genes are TRBV21-1 and TRBJ1-1; the DNA was not compared with TRBD1, the D call given in the table. TRBV21-1 is a known pseudogene. There are 19 residues in the CDR3. CDR3 loop: CASSGHVRGTGPLNTEAFF. Here the CDR3 DNA reads TGTGCCAGCAGCGGACATGTGCGCGGGACAGGACCTTTGAACACTGAAGCTTTCTTT.